There are a few counts of the clone carrying this T cell receptor (beta chain). These data come from a study of blood T cell repertoires in COVID-19. Methods used by the authors: By means of reference gene primer amplification, nucleated cell counts were estimated. Some clones are missing from TCRdb's copy, which holds only in-frame ones; the method was immunoSEQ multiplex PCR. The V and J calls and clone size come from that table; D and trimming were worked out from the DNA. Counted here are fewer than 200,000 clones, approximately 74% occurring once; the ten biggest clones make up about 3%. The source of this sequence is a woman older than 75 with acute or convalescent COVID-19. The sample was peripheral blood.

The CDR3 is CASSPTGFETDTQYF. CDR3 nucleotides: TGTGCCAGCAGCCCCACAGGGTTCGAGACAGATACGCAGTATTTT. The rearrangement links TRBV9 to TRBJ2-3; D is perhaps TRBD1 (6 bases). V was shortened by 4 bases and J by 3 bases, with 15 bases between the two germline ends. Per the germline V gene, CDR1 is SGDLS and CDR2 is YYNGEE. This CDR3 region has 15 residues. Combining the CDR3 with reference TRBV9 and TRBJ2-3 gives the whole variable domain DSGVTQTPKHLITATGQRVTLRCSPRSGDLSVYWYQQSLDQGLQFLIQYYNGEERAKGNILERFSAQQFPDLHSELNLSSLELGDSALYFCASSPTGFETDTQYFGPGTRLTVL.